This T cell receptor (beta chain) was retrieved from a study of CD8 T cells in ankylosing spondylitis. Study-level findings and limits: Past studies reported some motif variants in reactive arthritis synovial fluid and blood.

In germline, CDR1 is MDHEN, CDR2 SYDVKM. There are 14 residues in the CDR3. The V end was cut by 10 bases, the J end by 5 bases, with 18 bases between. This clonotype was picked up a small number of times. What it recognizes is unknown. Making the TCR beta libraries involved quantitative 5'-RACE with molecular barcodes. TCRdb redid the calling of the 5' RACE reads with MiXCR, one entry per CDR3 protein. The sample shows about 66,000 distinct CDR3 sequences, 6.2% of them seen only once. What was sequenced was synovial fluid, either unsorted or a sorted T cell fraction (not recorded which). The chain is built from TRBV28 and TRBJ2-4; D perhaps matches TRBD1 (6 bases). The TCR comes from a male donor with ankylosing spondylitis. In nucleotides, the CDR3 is TGTGCCATCCAGGGTAGGGGGACCGAAAACATTCAGTACTTC. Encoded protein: CAIQGRGTENIQYF.